This record concerns one T cell receptor (beta chain) sequence. The sample originates from a study of blood T cell repertoires in COVID-19. The germline V gene encodes CDR1 MNHEY and CDR2 SVGEGT. J gave up 3 bases and V 2 bases, and 10 bases lay outside the gene matches. The CDR3 extends over 16 amino acids. Cohort allocation depended upon clinical history that participants reported. Libraries were prepared by immunoSEQ multiplex PCR; TCRdb keeps only in-frame clonotypes and omits some of them. The data hold more than 250,000 clones, with approximately 90% observed a single time. Sample: PBMCs or T cells enriched from blood (not recorded which). This sequence originates from a woman in her twenties or thirties who had recovered from COVID-19. The chain uses TRBV6-2 or TRBV6-3 and TRBJ2-7; 7 bases align to TRBD1. DNA of the CDR3: TGTGCCAGCAGTTACCCCCGACAGGGAAGGCGCTACGAGCAGTACTTC. Translated, it gives CASSYPRQGRRYEQYF.